This TCR beta chain was recovered during a study of beta chain features in type 1 diabetes. V was clipped by 5 bases and J by 4 bases; unmatched bases: 9. This CDR3 contains 15 residues. Per the germline V gene, CDR1 is SGHTA and CDR2 is FQGNSA. TCRB transcripts that were expressed got sequenced, as all of the isolated RNA had been reverse transcribed. Generated by immunoSEQ multiplex PCR, the TCRdb table keeps only in-frame clones and is missing some. The sample lists about 160,000 clones, approximately 8.4% seen once, with 0.5% in the top ten. This clone was counted between two and nine times. Its antigen is not identified. Study-wide findings and caveats: Moderately but significantly shorter TCRB CDR3s were found in Type 1 diabetes patients in all four CD4+ subsets. Comparison showed that naive, central memory and Treg TCRB repertoires appeared more similar among patients than among healthy donors.

This clonotype originated in a man aged 18 to 30 with type 1 diabetes. The sequenced material came from central memory CD4+ T cells from blood. V and J are TRBV7-2 and TRBJ2-5, with TRBD1 matching over 8 bases. This CDR3 reads CASSVGQGIRETQYF. The CDR3 DNA reads as TGTGCCAGCAGCGTAGGACAGGGTATCCGAGAGACCCAGTACTTC.